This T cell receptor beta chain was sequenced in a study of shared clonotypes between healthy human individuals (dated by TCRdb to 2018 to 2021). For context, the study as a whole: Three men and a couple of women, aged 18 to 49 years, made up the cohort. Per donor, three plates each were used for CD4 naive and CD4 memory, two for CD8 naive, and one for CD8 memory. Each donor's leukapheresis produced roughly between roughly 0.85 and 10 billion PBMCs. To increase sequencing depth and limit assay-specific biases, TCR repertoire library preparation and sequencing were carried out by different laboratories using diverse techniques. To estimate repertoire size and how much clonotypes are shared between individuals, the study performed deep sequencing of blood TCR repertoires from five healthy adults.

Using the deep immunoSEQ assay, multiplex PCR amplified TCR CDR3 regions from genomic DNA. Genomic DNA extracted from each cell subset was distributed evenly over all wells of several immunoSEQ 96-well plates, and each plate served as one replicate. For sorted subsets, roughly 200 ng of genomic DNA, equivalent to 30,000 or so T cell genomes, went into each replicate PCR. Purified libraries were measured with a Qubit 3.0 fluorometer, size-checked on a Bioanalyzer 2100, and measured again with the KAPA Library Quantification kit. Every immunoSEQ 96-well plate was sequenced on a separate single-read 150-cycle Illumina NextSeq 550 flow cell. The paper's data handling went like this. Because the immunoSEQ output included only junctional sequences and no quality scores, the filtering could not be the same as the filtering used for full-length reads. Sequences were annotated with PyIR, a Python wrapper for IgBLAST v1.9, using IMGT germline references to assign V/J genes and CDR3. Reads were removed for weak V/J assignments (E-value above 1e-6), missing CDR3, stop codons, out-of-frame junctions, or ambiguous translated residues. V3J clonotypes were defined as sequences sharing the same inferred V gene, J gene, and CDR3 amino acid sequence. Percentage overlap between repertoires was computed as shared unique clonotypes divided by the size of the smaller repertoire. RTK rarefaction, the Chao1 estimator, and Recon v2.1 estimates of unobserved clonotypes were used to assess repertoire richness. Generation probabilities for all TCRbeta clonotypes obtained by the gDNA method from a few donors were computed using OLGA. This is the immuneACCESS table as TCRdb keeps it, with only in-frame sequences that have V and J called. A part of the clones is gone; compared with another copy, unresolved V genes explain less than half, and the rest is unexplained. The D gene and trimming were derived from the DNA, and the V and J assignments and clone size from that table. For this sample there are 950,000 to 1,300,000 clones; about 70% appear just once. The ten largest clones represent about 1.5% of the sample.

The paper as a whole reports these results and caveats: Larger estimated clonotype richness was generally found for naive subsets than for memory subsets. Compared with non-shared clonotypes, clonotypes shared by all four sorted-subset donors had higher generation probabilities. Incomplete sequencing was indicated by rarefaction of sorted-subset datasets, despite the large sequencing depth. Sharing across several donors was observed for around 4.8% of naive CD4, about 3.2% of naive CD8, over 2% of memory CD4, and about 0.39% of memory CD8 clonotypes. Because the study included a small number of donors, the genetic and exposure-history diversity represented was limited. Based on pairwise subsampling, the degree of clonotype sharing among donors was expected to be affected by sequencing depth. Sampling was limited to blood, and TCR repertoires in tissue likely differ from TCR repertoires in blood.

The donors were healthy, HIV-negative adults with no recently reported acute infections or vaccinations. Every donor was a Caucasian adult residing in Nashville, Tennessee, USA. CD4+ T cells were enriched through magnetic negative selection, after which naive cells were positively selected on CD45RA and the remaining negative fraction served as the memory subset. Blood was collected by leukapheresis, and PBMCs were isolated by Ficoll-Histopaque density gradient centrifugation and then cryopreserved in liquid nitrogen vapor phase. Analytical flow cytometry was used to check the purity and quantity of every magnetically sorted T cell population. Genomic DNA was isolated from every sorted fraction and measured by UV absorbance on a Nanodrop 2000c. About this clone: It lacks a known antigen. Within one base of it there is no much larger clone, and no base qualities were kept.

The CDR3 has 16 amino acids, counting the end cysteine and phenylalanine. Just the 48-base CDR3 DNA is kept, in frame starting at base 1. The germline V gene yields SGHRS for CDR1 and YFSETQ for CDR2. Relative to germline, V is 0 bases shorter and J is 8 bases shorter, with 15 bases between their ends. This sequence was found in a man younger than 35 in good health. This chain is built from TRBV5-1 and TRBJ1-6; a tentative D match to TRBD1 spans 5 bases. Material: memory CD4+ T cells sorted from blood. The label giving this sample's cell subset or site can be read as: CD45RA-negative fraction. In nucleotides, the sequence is TGCGCCAGCAGCTTGGCCAAGGGGAGGGATGATTCACCCCTCCACTTT. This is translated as CASSLAKGRDDSPLHF.